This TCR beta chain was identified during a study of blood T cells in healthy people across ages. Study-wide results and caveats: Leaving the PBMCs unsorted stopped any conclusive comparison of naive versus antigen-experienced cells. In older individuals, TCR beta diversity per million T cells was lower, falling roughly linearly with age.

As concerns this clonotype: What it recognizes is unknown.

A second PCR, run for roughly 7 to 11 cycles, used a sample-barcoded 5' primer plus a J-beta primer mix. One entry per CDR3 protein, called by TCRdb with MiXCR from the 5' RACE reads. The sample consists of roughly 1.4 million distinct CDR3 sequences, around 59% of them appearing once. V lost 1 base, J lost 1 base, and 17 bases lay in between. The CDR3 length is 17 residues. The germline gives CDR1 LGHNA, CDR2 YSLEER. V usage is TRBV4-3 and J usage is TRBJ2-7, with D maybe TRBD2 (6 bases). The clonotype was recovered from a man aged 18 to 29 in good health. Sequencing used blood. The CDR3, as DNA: TGCGCCAGCAGCCAAGGGGTTGGGGGGATTGGATCCTACGAGCAGTACTTC. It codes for CASSQGVGGIGSYEQYF.